This TCR beta chain was captured by sequencing in a study of regulatory T cells in long-lasting Graves disease. Study conclusions and caveats: With persistent disease, TRBV28, TRBJ1-2 and TRBJ2-5 were the favored segments.

Arm-PCR of CDR3 regions with iRepertoire HTBI primers generated TCR beta libraries. TCRdb fed the multiplex PCR reads into MiXCR, producing one record per CDR3 protein. The table includes 200,000 to 250,000 distinct CDR3 sequences, around 20% detected once. This clonotype was counted many times. Its matching antigen is unknown. The germline V gene has CDR1 SGHTA and CDR2 FQGNSA. The length of the CDR3 is 17 residues. V was trimmed by 0 bases and J by 3 bases, leaving 16 bases between them. Time point denoted: newly diagnosed GD, antithyroid drugs for less than 3 months. PBMCs provided the RNA from which the TCR library was made.

Here the sequenced sample was peripheral blood mononuclear cells (PBMCs), taken at new diagnosis, from a patient treated with antithyroid drugs. The sequence was collected from a female donor with Graves disease. The chain uses TRBV7-2 and TRBJ2-3; D is undetermined. The CDR3 coding sequence is TGTGCCAGCAGCTTAGCGCCAATAGGTGGTGGGACAGATACGCAGTATTTT. This translates into CASSLAPIGGGTDTQYF.